These 32 T cell receptor beta chains were all obtained from the same sample, sequenced in a study of blood T cell repertoires in COVID-19. The protocol was immunoSEQ multiplex PCR, while the TCRdb copy is restricted to in-frame clones and leaves out a portion. Of about 270,000 clones listed, 88% are singletons. Sequences were obtained from PBMCs or T cells enriched from blood (not recorded which). Receptors were obtained from a woman aged 45-59 years who had recovered from COVID-19.

The chain combines TRBV25-1 with TRBJ1-2; D might be TRBD1 (6 bases). The germline CDR1 and CDR2 sequences are MGHDK and SYGVNS. V was trimmed by 6 bases and J by 5 bases, leaving 10 bases between them. This CDR3 has 12 amino acids. The CDR3: CASRGGVYGYTF. In DNA form, the CDR3 reads TGTGCCAGCAGAGGGGGGGTATATGGCTACACCTTC.

The sample holds one count of this clone. This chain uses TRBV18 with TRBJ2-7; TRBD1 might be the D (5 bases). The V gene's germline CDR1 is KGHSH and CDR2 LQKENI. The germline V and J ends were trimmed by 3 bases and 0 bases, with 9 bases remaining between them. The CDR3 runs 14 residues. The CDR3 region has the DNA TGTGCCAGCTCACCGGCAGGGTCCTCCTACGAGCAGTACTTC. Its protein is CASSPAGSSYEQYF.

The V and J genes are TRBV5-4 and TRBJ2-3; TRBD2 matches 8 bases. Losses at the gene ends were 3 bases for V and 2 bases for J; bases not matched to a gene: 5. The length of the CDR3 is 15 residues. From germline, CDR1 is SGHNT and CDR2 YYREEE (reference sequence). CDR3 sequence: CASSSGGGVTDTQYF. The CDR3 DNA is TGTGCCAGCAGCTCGGGAGGGGGGGTCACAGATACGCAGTATTTT.

The V call is TRBV5-1, the J call TRBJ1-1; the D is unclear. CDR3 size: 14 residues. Deletions cut 0 bases from V and 9 bases from J, with 15 bases between. The germline gives CDR1 SGHRS, CDR2 YFSETQ. The CDR3 spells CASSLETPKDQAFF. The CDR3 DNA follows: TGCGCCAGCAGCTTGGAGACACCAAAAGACCAAGCTTTCTTT. Drawing the rest from reference TRBV5-1 and TRBJ1-1, the complete variable domain is KAGVTQTPRYLIKTRGQQVTLSCSPISGHRSVSWYQQTPGQGLQFLFEYFSETQRNKGNFPGRFSGRQFSNSRSEMNVSTLELGDSALYLCASSLETPKDQAFFGQGTRLTVV.

The V call is TRBV10-2, the J call TRBJ1-1, with 8 bases aligning to TRBD1. Germline CDR1 reads WSHSY; CDR2 reads SAAADI. The junction had 9 bases not matched to a gene; V was cut back by 8 bases and J by 7 bases. The CDR3 has 13 amino acids. The CDR3 is CASGDRGINEAFF. In DNA, the CDR3 is TGCGCCAGCGGAGACAGGGGTATTAATGAAGCTTTCTTT.

The V and J genes are TRBV11-2 and TRBJ2-3, with 12 bases fitting TRBD2. The CDR3 totals 18 residues. Per germline, CDR1 SGHAT and CDR2 FQNNGV. The junction had 6 bases not matched to a gene; V was cut back by 1 base and J by 1 base. The CDR3 region has the DNA TGTGCCAGCAGCTTAGTAGGGACTAGCGGGTTTCGCACAGATACGCAGTATTTT. Its translation: CASSLVGTSGFRTDTQYF.

The chain joins TRBV19 to TRBJ1-4, with TRBD1 as a possible D gene (5 bases). This CDR3 comprises 15 residues. Germline CDR1 LNHDA, CDR2 SQIVND (reference sequence). V lost 4 bases to trimming and J lost 0 bases, with 9 bases between them. CDR3 nucleotides: TGTGCCAGTAGTACCGACAGTGCAACTAATGAAAAACTGTTTTTT. Translated: CASSTDSATNEKLFF.

The chain recombines TRBV21-1 with TRBJ2-1; no DNA check was done on the table's D call, TRBD2. TRBV21-1 is marked as a pseudogene. This CDR3 contains 12 residues. CDR3 nucleotides: TGTGCCCCCCCCGGGGGTCTGGATGAGCAGTTCTTC. This gives the protein CAPPGGLDEQFF.

The CDR3 region is CASSFEGTPTGELFF. The CDR3 bases are TGTGCCAGCAGTTTCGAAGGGACACCTACCGGGGAGCTGTTTTTT. V usage is TRBV28 and J usage is TRBJ2-2; D is perhaps TRBD1 (6 bases). V dropped 3 bases and J dropped 5 bases, with 13 bases sitting between them. Germline CDR1 reads MDHEN; CDR2 reads SYDVKM. The CDR3 sequence is 15 residues long.

The V and J genes are TRBV5-1 and TRBJ1-1, with TRBD1 matching over 8 bases. Germline trimming cut 4 bases from V and 12 bases from J; bases unmatched to any gene: 8. The V gene's germline CDR1 is SGHRS and CDR2 YFSETQ. This CDR3 has 12 residues. In DNA form, the CDR3 reads TGCGCCAGCAGCCCCACACAGGGGGGACCTTTCTTT. The encoded protein is CASSPTQGGPFF.

This chain joins TRBV7-2 and TRBJ1-6; perhaps TRBD1 as D (6 bases). The germline V and J ends were trimmed by 2 bases and 8 bases, with 22 bases remaining between them. Germline lookup yields CDR1 SGHTA and CDR2 FQGNSA. The CDR3 has 18 residues. In DNA, the CDR3 is TGTGCCAGCAGCTTATGGCCGATAGGACAGCCCGGGGATTCACCCCTCCACTTT. It yields the protein CASSLWPIGQPGDSPLHF.

The chain has TRBV11-1 and TRBJ2-5, with 15 bases lining up with TRBD2. Germline V CDR1 and CDR2: SGHAT, FQDESV (reference sequence). V trimming: 5 bases; J trimming: 7 bases; junction bases outside the gene matches: 8. This CDR3 region has 16 residues. The CDR3 nucleotides are TGTGCCAGCAGCCCCCGGACTAGCGGGAGGGTCGGGACCCAGTACTTC. Translation gives CASSPRTSGRVGTQYF.

The J gene is TRBJ2-1, the V gene TRBV20-1, with D uncertain. Per the germline V gene, CDR1 is DFQATT and CDR2 is SNEGSKA (reference sequence). The CDR3 has 10 amino acids. The V end was cut by 6 bases, the J end by 3 bases, with 3 bases between. The DNA for the CDR3 is TGCAGTGCCAACTACAATGAGCAGTTCTTC. It specifies CSANYNEQFF.

This clone was seen a single time. The CDR3 sequence: CASSKGTVPLVFNEKLFF. In nucleotides, the CDR3 is TGTGCCAGCAGCAAGGGGACAGTCCCGCTGGTTTTCAATGAAAAACTGTTTTTT. The genes are TRBV28 and TRBJ1-4, with 7 bases fitting TRBD1. After removal of 6 bases from V and 5 bases from J, the junction contained 18 bases not matched to a gene. Germline assignment: CDR1 MDHEN and CDR2 SYDVKM. CDR3 length: 18 amino acids.

The rearrangement joins TRBV6-5 to TRBJ1-5; D unresolved. The ends were cut back, 0 bases at V and 9 bases at J, with 12 bases in the middle. CDR1 is MNHEY, CDR2 SVGAGI, per germline. This CDR3 spans 14 amino acids. CDR3 sequence (DNA): TGTGCCAGCAGTTACTCGGTGGCCACATGGCCCCAGCATTTT. Translated: CASSYSVATWPQHF.

This clone occurred once. The CDR3, as DNA: TGTGCCAGCAGTCTTAAAGACAGGTCCTCTGGAAACACCATATATTTT. This encodes CASSLKDRSSGNTIYF. The chain employs TRBV28 and TRBJ1-3; weak D call: TRBD1 (6 bases). CDR1 and CDR2 (germline): MDHEN, SYDVKM. The CDR3 runs 16 residues. Trimming removed 5 bases from V and 0 bases from J, with 14 bases in between.

The chain's CDR3 is CASRGMGGQPQHF. The CDR3, as DNA: TGTGCCAGCAGGGGAATGGGGGGTCAGCCCCAGCATTTT. This sequence joins TRBV12-3 or TRBV12-4 and TRBJ1-5, with D perhaps TRBD1 (5 bases). The ends were cut back, 6 bases at V and 6 bases at J, with 12 bases in the middle. The CDR3 has 13 residues.

This chain joins TRBV5-6 and TRBJ2-2, with 8 bases that match TRBD2. Germline V gene sequence: CDR1 SGHDT, CDR2 YYEEEE. The CDR3 loop spans 17 amino acids. Losses at the gene ends were 0 bases for V and 6 bases for J; bases not matched to a gene: 10. In DNA, the CDR3 is TGTGCCAGCAGCTTGGTGCGGGAGGTTGGGAATGCCGGGGAGCTGTTTTTT. Its translation is CASSLVREVGNAGELFF.

The chain carries TRBV5-4 and TRBJ2-7; D may be TRBD2 (5 bases). The V gene's germline CDR1 is SGHNT and CDR2 YYREEE (reference sequence). The CDR3 is made up of 15 amino acids. With 0 bases removed from V and 0 bases from J, the gap between germline ends came to 10 bases. CDR3 sequence (DNA): TGTGCCAGCAGCTTGGGAGAGCGGAGCTCCTACGAGCAGTACTTC. This encodes CASSLGERSSYEQYF.

This sequence joins TRBV6-2 or TRBV6-3 and TRBJ1-6; possibly TRBD1 for D (5 bases). This CDR3 has 14 amino acids. CDR1 is MNHEY and CDR2 is SVGEGT in the germline V gene. The ends were cut back, 2 bases at V and 5 bases at J, with 7 bases in the middle. This chain's CDR3 is CASSYRTNNSPLHF. In DNA form, the CDR3 reads TGTGCCAGCAGTTACCGGACAAATAATTCACCCCTCCACTTT.

The chain recombines TRBV6-5 with TRBJ1-4, with D possibly TRBD1 on 6 matching bases. In germline, CDR1 is MNHEY, CDR2 SVGAGI. V was cut by 0 bases and J by 5 bases, with 10 bases left in between. This CDR3 region has 15 residues. CDR3 protein: CASSYSDSRNEKLFF. CDR3 bases: TGTGCCAGCAGTTACTCGGACAGCCGAAATGAAAAACTGTTTTTT.

The V and J genes are TRBV7-2 and TRBJ1-5; 7 nucleotides align to TRBD1. The CDR3 consists of 16 residues. Germline CDR1 SGHTA, CDR2 FQGNSA. With 2 bases clipped from V and 0 bases from J, the junction kept 4 bases outside the gene matches. CDR3 DNA: TGTGCCAGCAGCTTATTCCGGGACAGTAGCAATCAGCCCCAGCATTTT. It translates to CASSLFRDSSNQPQHF.

This chain links TRBV6-5 with TRBJ1-6, with a possible D match to TRBD1 (6 bases). This CDR3 is built from 13 residues. The V and J ends lost 7 bases and 6 bases respectively, with 10 bases between them. CDR1 is MNHEY and CDR2 is SVGAGI in the germline V gene. The DNA for the CDR3 is TGTGCCAGCATCCGGGACATTAATTCACCCCTCCACTTT. Translated: CASIRDINSPLHF.

This sequence joins TRBV13 and TRBJ2-2, with 7 bases matching TRBD1. After removal of 5 bases from V and 4 bases from J, the junction contained 7 bases not matched to a gene. There are 15 residues in the CDR3. CDR1 and CDR2 from the germline V gene are PRHDT and FYEKMQ (reference sequence). CDR3 sequence (DNA): TGTGCCAGCAGCACGCCCGGGACAGCCACCGGGGAGCTGTTTTTT. Protein: CASSTPGTATGELFF.

This clone was picked up one time. The chain combines TRBV28 with TRBJ1-5, with D maybe TRBD1 (5 bases). This CDR3 has 17 amino acids. Germline V gene sequence: CDR1 MDHEN, CDR2 SYDVKM. V was trimmed by 2 bases and J by 5 bases, leaving 19 bases between them. DNA of the CDR3: TGTGCCAGCAGTTTAGGAGGAGGAGGGGAACTTTATCAGCCCCAGCATTTT. Its translation: CASSLGGGGELYQPQHF.

Worth noting for this clone: Other DNA sequences from this sample encode an identical CDR3 as well. The genes are TRBV20-1 and TRBJ1-2, with 7 bases that match TRBD1. With 3 bases clipped from V and 5 bases from J, the junction kept 0 bases outside the gene matches. The germline gives CDR1 DFQATT, CDR2 SNEGSKA (reference sequence). This CDR3 has 11 residues. The DNA of the CDR3 is TGCAGTGCTAGGACAGGGTATGGCTACACCTTC. Amino acids: CSARTGYGYTF.

The chain is built from TRBV29-1 and TRBJ2-7; 10 bases are a match to TRBD1. The CDR3 consists of 13 residues. The V segment lost 7 bases and the J segment 5 bases; nucleotides outside the gene matches: 8. In germline, CDR1 is SQVTM, CDR2 ANQGSEA. Here the CDR3 reads CSAWDRGRHEQYF. CDR3 DNA sequence: TGCAGCGCCTGGGACAGGGGTCGCCACGAGCAGTACTTC.

This chain uses TRBV6-5 with TRBJ2-7; TRBD1 agrees at 8 bases. CDR1 and CDR2 (germline): MNHEY, SVGAGI. The V segment lost 6 bases and the J segment 2 bases; nucleotides outside the gene matches: 6. This CDR3 has 14 residues. The CDR3 DNA sequence: TGTGCCAGCAGAGGACAGGGCAGTCCCTACGAGCAGTACTTC. Its translation is CASRGQGSPYEQYF.

The J gene is TRBJ2-2, the V gene TRBV2; a possible D gene is TRBD1 (6 bases). There are 13 residues in the CDR3. Germline CDR1 and CDR2: SNHLY and FYNNEI. The V gene lost 8 bases and the J gene lost 7 bases, with 14 bases spanning the gap. CDR3 residues: CASGLGAGGELFF. The CDR3 DNA reads TGTGCCAGCGGGTTGGGGGCCGGCGGGGAGCTGTTTTTT.

V is TRBV2 and J is TRBJ1-6, with unresolved D. V lost 8 bases, J lost 7 bases, and 9 bases lay in between. Germline V CDR1 and CDR2: SNHLY, FYNNEI. The CDR3 is 12 amino acids. CDR3 coding DNA: TGTGCCAGCGGTTTACTCAATTCACCCCTCCACTTT. Translation: CASGLLNSPLHF.

V gene TRBV27 combines with J gene TRBJ2-5, with D perhaps matching TRBD1 (5 bases). Trimming took off 2 bases at V and 3 bases at J, with 19 bases between the two ends. CDR1 is MNHEY and CDR2 is SMNVEV in the germline V gene (reference sequence). This CDR3 region has 17 residues. CDR3 in amino acids: CASSLVGQEHVEETQYF. The CDR3 DNA reads as TGTGCCAGCAGTTTAGTGGGGCAGGAGCATGTAGAAGAGACCCAGTACTTC.

The chain joins TRBV3-1 (or the pseudogene TRBV3-2) to TRBJ2-1; 8 bases line up with TRBD1. The V gene's germline CDR1 is LGHDT and CDR2 YNNKEL (reference sequence). After removal of 2 bases from V and 7 bases from J, the junction contained 7 bases not matched to a gene. The CDR3 has 15 residues. CDR3 DNA sequence: TGTGCCAGCAGCCAACAGGGGGCGCAGCAAAATGAGCAGTTCTTC. Protein: CASSQQGAQQNEQFF.